This TCR beta chain stems from a study of CD8+CD57+ T cells in acquired aplastic anemia. Whole-study context: Sorted CD4+ and CD8+ cells gave an average of approximately 3.1 ug of DNA.

This clonotype was recorded once. Its antigen is still unknown. Researchers used genomic DNA as the template to profile TCR beta VDJ and CDR3. TCRdb re-analysed the reads in MiXCR, keeping a single row per CDR3 protein. The sample carries fewer than 250,000 distinct CDR3 sequences, around 45% recorded once. By flow cytometry, patients selected for sequencing had shown an expansion of CD8+CD57+ cells. Patients were untreated when blood was sampled. Study findings and constraints: Controls and patients did not differ significantly in CD8+ Simpson's diversity.

The clonotype comes from a human donor with aplastic anemia. Input material: sorted CD4+, CD8+, or CD8+CD57+ T cells (not recorded which) from PBMCs.

In DNA form, the CDR3 reads TGTGCCAGCAGTGACAATTTGGGGGCAGGTTGGTCTAATGAAAAACTGTTTTTT. Protein: CASSDNLGAGWSNEKLFF. The chain carries TRBV2 and TRBJ1-4; weak D call: TRBD1 (6 bases). Trimming shortened V by 3 bases and J by 3 bases, and 20 bases separated the two germline ends. The CDR3 extends over 18 amino acids. Germline V lookup: CDR1 SNHLY, CDR2 FYNNEI.